This T cell receptor beta chain is from a study of response to subunit inactivated influenza vaccine. TCRdb processed the RT-PCR reads anew with MiXCR; each CDR3 protein has one entry. The sample carries roughly 650,000 distinct CDR3 sequences, around 16% recorded once. This clonotype has at least ten counts. The TCR sequence derives from a middle-aged man who received an inactivated influenza vaccine. The sample consisted of PBMCs from blood, taken less than 13 days after vaccination.

The CDR3, as DNA: TGTGCCAGCAGTTTCGGAGGCTACGAGCAGTACTTC. This translates into CASSFGGYEQYF. The J gene is TRBJ2-7, the V gene TRBV12-3 or TRBV12-4, with TRBD2 as a possible D gene (5 bases). V was clipped by 3 bases and J by 3 bases, with 6 bases between them. The CDR3 is 12 amino acids.